This T cell receptor (beta chain) emerged from a study of blood T cell repertoires in COVID-19. Germline CDR1 and CDR2: SEHNR and FQNEAQ (reference sequence). V was cut by 0 bases and J by 7 bases, with 11 bases left in between. This CDR3 is 14 amino acids long. Per the original methods: The authors estimated nucleated cell counts from reference gene primer amplification. Some clones are missing from TCRdb's copy, which holds only in-frame ones; the method was immunoSEQ multiplex PCR. That table gives V, J and clone size, and the DNA gave D and trimming. The sample holds approximately 250,000 clones, 85% seen once.

Source material: peripheral blood. The clonotype was recovered from a woman between 55 and 75 years old with active or convalescent COVID-19. The gene calls are TRBV7-9 and TRBJ2-3; D perhaps matches TRBD2 (5 bases). CDR3 bases: TGTGCCAGCAGCTTAGCCGGGTACGGGAATACGCAGTATTTT. It specifies CASSLAGYGNTQYF.